This is a list of T cell receptor beta chains from one sample in a study of CD8 T cells in ankylosing spondylitis. TCRdb independently ran MiXCR on the 5' RACE reads; one entry per CDR3 protein. The sample yields hundreds of thousands of distinct CDR3 sequences, approximately 26% seen once. Material for sequencing was blood, either unsorted or a sorted T cell fraction (not recorded which). Source of these receptors: a male donor with ankylosing spondylitis. CDR3s include the opening cysteine and the closing phenylalanine or tryptophan. The D gene is left open where the match is weak. A clone size is listed for some rows: how often the clone was seen (once, few, many), or a class if it is expanded.

few	TRBV7-9	NA	TRBJ1-2	TGTGCCAGCAGCTTAAATTCTGGGCAGGGTCTCTATGGCTACACCTTC	CASSLNSGQGLYGYTF
few	TRBV6-1	NA	TRBJ2-1	TGTGCCAGCAGACCAGACCGGCACTCCTACAATGAGCAGTTCTTC	CASRPDRHSYNEQFF
few	TRBV12-3/TRBV12-4	NA	TRBJ1-2	TGTGCCAGCAGCTGGACGGGCAGGGACGGCTACACCTTC	CASSWTGRDGYTF
few	TRBV20-1	NA	TRBJ2-3	TGCAGTGCTAGCCCAGGACTGGGTCGGGGCACAGATACGCAGTATTTT	CSASPGLGRGTDTQYF
NA	TRBV5-1	NA	TRBJ1-1	TGCGCCAGCAGCCCGACAGCTCATGAAGCTTTCTTT	CASSPTAHEAFF
NA	TRBV24-1	TRBD2	TRBJ2-1	TGTGCCACCAGTGATGGGCTAGCGGTAAATGAGCAGTTCTTC	CATSDGLAVNEQFF
few	TRBV7-2	TRBD2	TRBJ2-3	TGTGCCAGCAGCTTGCCTAGCGGGTGGAGAGATACGCAGTATTTT	CASSLPSGWRDTQYF
NA	TRBV6-6	NA	TRBJ1-1	TGTGCCAGCAGCTCAGGGAGGGACACTGAAGCTTTCTTT	CASSSGRDTEAFF
few	TRBV7-9	TRBD2	TRBJ2-3	TGTGCCAGCAGCTCCAGCGGTGGACTAGGGCAGTATTTT	CASSSSGGLGQYF
few	TRBV19	TRBD1	TRBJ1-1	TGTGCCAGTAGTACCAGACAGGGGAGCACTGAAGCTTTCTTT	CASSTRQGSTEAFF
NA	TRBV5-1	TRBD1	TRBJ2-1	TGCGCCAGCAGCTACACCGGGACAGGGGCCTACAATGAGCAGTTCTTC	CASSYTGTGAYNEQFF
NA	TRBV20-1	NA	TRBJ1-2	TGCAGTGCTAGAGATCGGGATTTTAGGGGCTACACCTTC	CSARDRDFRGYTF
NA	TRBV27	NA	TRBJ1-3	TGTGCCAGCAGCCCCTCCGGGACACACTCTGGAAACACCATATATTTT	CASSPSGTHSGNTIYF
NA	TRBV7-2	TRBD2	TRBJ2-1	TGTGCCAGCAGCTCCGGGCTAGCGGGGAGCCACGAGGAGCAGTTCTTC	CASSSGLAGSHEEQFF
few	TRBV24-1	NA	TRBJ2-1	TGTGCCACCAGTGATACCCGAACTAGGACGGGGACCAATGAGCAGTTCTTC	CATSDTRTRTGTNEQFF
few	TRBV27	NA	TRBJ1-5	TGTGCCAGCAGGTCCGGGGGGGGTATCAATCAGCCCCAGCATTTT	CASRSGGGINQPQHF
NA	TRBV2	NA	TRBJ1-4	TGTGCCAGCAGTTACGACAGGTTGGGGGAAAAACTGTTTTTT	CASSYDRLGEKLFF
few	TRBV29-1	NA	TRBJ2-7	TGCAGCGTTGAAGACCTACACCGGACAAGGGAAGGATACGAGCAGTACTTC	CSVEDLHRTREGYEQYF
NA	TRBV7-9	NA	TRBJ2-1	TGTGCCAGCAGCTTAAGGGCCCATGAGCAGTTCTTC	CASSLRAHEQFF
NA	TRBV20-1	TRBD2	TRBJ2-2	TGCAGTGCCCCTACTAGCGGGGCCACCAAGCTGTTTTTT	CSAPTSGATKLFF
few	TRBV12-3/TRBV12-4	TRBD1	TRBJ2-2	TGTGCCAGCAGTTTATTTACGAGTGGGACAGGGATCATCAGGGAGCTGTTTTTT	CASSLFTSGTGIIRELFF
many	TRBV5-1	TRBD1	TRBJ1-1	TGCGCCAGCAGCTTGGACACAGGGGGCACTGAAGCTTTCTTT	CASSLDTGGTEAFF
NA	TRBV12-3/TRBV12-4	TRBD1	TRBJ1-5	TGTGCCAGCAGTCCAGACGACAGGGAGACTCAGCCCCAGCATTTT	CASSPDDRETQPQHF
few	TRBV3-1	NA	TRBJ2-1	TGTGCCAGCAGCCAAGTGTCCGGTGAGCAGTTCTTC	CASSQVSGEQFF
few	TRBV20-1	TRBD1	TRBJ1-1	TGCAGTGCTGAAGGGGGCGCCTCTCCCAAAGCTTTCTTT	CSAEGGASPKAFF
NA	TRBV11-3	TRBD2	TRBJ2-1	TGTGCCAGCACCCCCGGGACTATGTTGTATGAGCAGTTCTTC	CASTPGTMLYEQFF
NA	TRBV18	NA	TRBJ1-2	TGTGCCAGCTCACCCCTAGACGCTAACTATGGCTACACCTTC	CASSPLDANYGYTF
NA	TRBV19	NA	TRBJ1-5	TGTGCCAGTAGTATTGGCGTCTCACAGCAAAATCAGCCCCAGCATTTT	CASSIGVSQQNQPQHF
NA	TRBV7-2	NA	TRBJ2-3	TGTGCCAGCAGCTTAGCGCGGACGGGCTCCACAGATACGCAGTATTTT	CASSLARTGSTDTQYF